The clone carrying this TCR beta chain was detected once. Antigen unknown. Sequencing was performed with immunoSEQ multiplex PCR; in TCRdb, only in-frame clones are kept and a portion is missing. The sample records about 130,000 clones, roughly 84% being singletons. Germline V gives CDR1 SGHRS, CDR2 YFSETQ. The CDR3 has 14 residues. Trimming removed 5 bases at V and 1 base at J, with 13 bases between. The data originate from a study of radiation and T cells in renal cell carcinoma. Study information: Nephrectomy followed 15 Gy stereotactic body radiation by 4 weeks. Points from the study as a whole: Pretreatment tumor biopsies were lacking, so baseline clonotypes are unknown.

Time point meaning: baseline pretreatment blood. Treatment meaning: 15 Gy SBRT to primary tumor, nephrectomy 4 weeks later. The receptor was isolated from a woman in her forties or fifties with renal cell carcinoma. Material: blood, obtained from a patient whose treatment included radiotherapy and nephrectomy. The rearrangement uses TRBV5-1 and TRBJ2-7; tentatively, D is TRBD1 or TRBD2 (5 bases each). CDR3 amino acids: CASSLTGTSYEQYF. The CDR3 nucleotides are TGCGCCAGCAGTTTGACCGGGACGTCCTACGAGCAGTACTTC.